This T cell receptor (beta chain) was recovered during a study of cytomegalovirus exposure and HLA in healthy donors (dated by TCRdb to the late 2010s). A note on the overall study: An earlier analysis of under 600 of the donors reported about 290 Gb of sequence data and 100 million to 140 million unique TCR beta sequences from 150 million to 200 million T cells. An early release that covered roughly 600 HLA-typed donors contained about 300 gigabases of sequencing data and tens of millions of unique TCR sequences. Of the roughly 400 genotyped donors, less than 90% were placed in the genetic ancestry cluster associated with self-reported Caucasian donors. The study was designed to test whether signatures of past pathogen exposure could be identified by cataloging public T cell receptors. The study used immunosequencing to profile the T cell repertoires of around 600 subjects and linked those repertoires to cytomegalovirus serostatus. A separate validation cohort of 100 to 150 different subjects was used in addition to the roughly 670-subject first cohort. To predict cytomegalovirus infection status, the study brought together high-throughput TCR immunosequencing, statistical association of individual TCRs with disease status, and machine learning. To study patterns of TCR occurrence, a later analysis re-analyzed previously published TCR beta repertoires from under 750 donors and added high-resolution HLA genotyping. The later analysis used no new phenotypic data to find candidate immune exposures, relying instead on TCR beta sequences and their occurrence across donors. To decide whether each TCR beta V gene segment behaved as functional or pseudogenic, an earlier analysis of 587 of the donors relied on high-throughput TCR beta sequencing. Donor age, sex, ethnicity and CMV serostatus were collected together with the repertoire data. A later genetic analysis took genome-wide SNP genotypes for 398 of the 666 donors and used that subset as a discovery cohort. Every discovery cohort repertoire had been produced on one sequencing platform. HLA typing included class I and class II loci at four-digit resolution. The number of donors typed differed by locus, with 629-630 for A, B, C, DRB1 and DQB1, around 560 for DQA1, 600 to 610 for DPA1, and around 460 for DPB1. Because of strong linkage in the cohort, roughly five DR-DQ haplotypes were treated as single units for association and clustering. Among around 400 genotyped donors of the cohort, an average of 235,054 unique TCR beta nucleotide sequences were sequenced per donor, around 20% of them non-productive.

For this clone: The antigen it recognizes is unknown.

The cohort was made up of around 720 healthy bone marrow donors. Cohort members were all nominally healthy when sampled, although unrecorded immune exposures were likely present. The donor was CMV seropositive and was included in the group of some 290 seropositive cohort members. Each donor provided a peripheral blood sample, and peripheral blood mononuclear cells were used for TCR beta sequencing. The Qiagen DNeasy Blood Extraction Kit was used to extract genomic DNA from the blood cell samples. The CDR3 contains 18 residues, cysteine and phenylalanine counted. Here the CDR3 DNA is all that survives: 54 bases in frame from base 1. At the junction V is shortened by 4 bases and J by 2 bases; bases outside the gene matches: 11. CDR1 and CDR2, looked up from the germline V gene, are SGHVS and FQNEAQ. On the study overall, not on this receptor specifically: In vitro tests confirmed that a few of the cytomegalovirus-associated TCR beta chains recognize cytomegalovirus antigens. Immune exposure information for the cohort was limited to CMV serostatus. A later analysis found that TCR association rates varied across HLA loci, with DRB1 alleles showing the most associated TCRs and HLA-C alleles the fewest. According to a later analysis, most CMV-associated TCR beta chains appeared to be HLA-restricted, and the HLA associations seemed to be driven largely by CMV exposure. When HLA alleles, especially DR and DQ, strongly co-occurred, TCR associations were difficult to assign to individual alleles. The sequencing pipeline was judged likely to have produced a cluster of highly shared sequence variants as a technical artifact. A further reported finding was that TCR beta sequences accurately predicted the HLA-A and HLA-B alleles for most subjects in the first cohort. It was suggested by the authors that the approach could potentially be generalized to other disease states and immunological phenotypes. Correlated functional status among segregating V segments might reflect linkage disequilibrium, but an unknown experimental factor could not be ruled out. Broadly in line with IMGT annotations, most TCR beta V segments showed up in productive rearrangements about 87% or about 30% of the time in an earlier analysis of 450 to 750 of the donors. Several of the top co-occurrence clusters appeared to be linked to parvovirus B19, influenza, CMV and Epstein-Barr virus, according to a later analysis. A later analysis associated about 17,000 TCR beta sequences with specific HLA alleles at a false discovery rate of 0.05. V-gene and J-gene trimming of TCR beta chains was associated with a missense DCLRE1C variant in a later genetic analysis, and the association was replicated in an independent cohort. A total of 150 to 200 TCR beta chains were listed by the study as associated with cytomegalovirus. A later analysis found that HLA-associated TCR beta chains were more clonally expanded and had lower generation probabilities than equally common non-associated chains. Compared with the roughly 600-donor mean, donors in an Asian-associated ancestry cluster had fewer N-insertions in productive TCRs, according to a later genetic analysis. Sequencing depth was assumed to be roughly uniform across donors in the presence/absence analyses, though that assumption may not hold. Most TCR sequences were seen in very few donors, while some public TCRs were found in many individuals. HLA typing was unavailable for some donors at each locus, so association tests used only the typed subset. Cytomegalovirus status was reported to be diagnosed by the classifier with high specificity and sensitivity in both the original and validation cohorts. Approximately 18 rarely observed V segments, including chromosome 9 orphons, were excluded from the earlier analysis of several hundred of the donors because counts were too low. Some IMGT-functional V segments, including TRBV6-2 and TRBV6-3, could not be distinguished by the 87-base-pair reads and were therefore excluded. The cohort was sequenced for TCR beta chains only, and without alpha or paired-chain data the features that could be detected were limited.

Libraries were constructed by the immunoSEQ multiplex PCR assay. A mixture of 60 forward primers for TCR Vbeta segments and 13 reverse primers for TCR Jbeta segments was used in the multiplex PCR. The CDR3 region of rearranged TCR beta genes was amplified from genomic DNA by a multiplex PCR assay. The amplified TCR beta libraries were sequenced on the Illumina HiSeq System as 87-base-pair reads. As for the original processing: A later analysis counted about 82 million unique TCR beta chains across the 640 or so repertoires, and around 9.9 million of these chains were shared by at least two donors. Raw reads were error-corrected and collapsed into unique sequences with a nearest-neighbor algorithm that merged closely related sequences to remove PCR and sequencing errors. V, D and J gene segments were assigned by aligning CDR3 sequences to IMGT reference sequences. For a sequence to be retained, a match of at least six nucleotides was required to both a V gene segment and a J gene segment. Rearrangements were called productive when the CDR3 lacked stop codons and stayed in frame with V and J; all others were non-productive. Following IMGT convention, CDR3 was defined as the stretch from the second conserved V-encoded cysteine up to the conserved J-encoded phenylalanine. Sequences without an unambiguous match to a single V gene segment were excluded from the earlier analysis of about 630 of the donors. In an earlier analysis of roughly 600 of the donors, a V segment was called functional when productive rearrangements were above 56.7%, and segregating when the standard deviation between donors exceeded 5%. A statistical classification framework was developed to diagnose cytomegalovirus status using the catalog of TCR beta chain sequences. In a later analysis, TCR nucleotide sequences were compared against IMGT/GENE-DB human TR gene sequences so that V and J genes could be assigned. A later analysis assigned CDR3 sequences and most-parsimonious VDJ recombination scenarios with the TCRdist pipeline. In a later analysis, each TCR beta chain was defined by its CDR3 amino acid sequence together with its V-gene family, and reads without a unique V-gene family were excluded. As a way to deal with suspected cross-contamination and a sequencing artifact, a later analysis dropped 450 to 600 nucleotide sequences that were highly shared and had low generation probability. For each public chain, a later analysis derived a clonal expansion index from normalized ranks of inferred template counts within each repertoire. A later analysis computed generation probabilities with a VDJ recombination model fitted to out-of-frame rearrangements, and checked the results against IGoR. A later analysis scored TCR-TCR, TCR-HLA and TCR-CMV co-occurrence with hypergeometric tests, applying a repertoire-size bias correction to TCR pairs. False discovery rates were estimated in a later analysis by permuting HLA or CMV assignments 20 times. In a later analysis, co-occurring TCRs were grouped with DBSCAN, and TCRdist sequence similarity was added when clustering was performed within HLA-allele-positive subsets. Repertoires with fewer than 30,000 or more than 120,000 public chains were left out of co-occurrence clustering, as were about 5 repertoires with anomalous nucleotide sharing. As stored in TCRdb, this immuneACCESS dataset retains in-frame rearrangements with V and J assigned. A fraction of the clones does not appear; measured against another copy, unresolved V genes explain less than half of the discrepancy, and the remainder lacks a known reason. The V and J calls and clone size are taken from that table; D and trimming were inferred from the DNA. The table held for this sample gives more than 45,000 clones. Approximately 12% of the sample rests with the top ten.

The sequencing input was PBMCs. The sequence was obtained from a young woman in good health and CMV-seropositive. This chain is built from TRBV7-8 and TRBJ2-1, and TRBD2 aligns with 10 junction nucleotides. CDR3 reads: CASSSARLAGIAYNEQFF. The DNA is as follows: TGTGCCAGCAGCTCCGCAAGACTAGCGGGCATTGCCTACAATGAGCAGTTCTTC.